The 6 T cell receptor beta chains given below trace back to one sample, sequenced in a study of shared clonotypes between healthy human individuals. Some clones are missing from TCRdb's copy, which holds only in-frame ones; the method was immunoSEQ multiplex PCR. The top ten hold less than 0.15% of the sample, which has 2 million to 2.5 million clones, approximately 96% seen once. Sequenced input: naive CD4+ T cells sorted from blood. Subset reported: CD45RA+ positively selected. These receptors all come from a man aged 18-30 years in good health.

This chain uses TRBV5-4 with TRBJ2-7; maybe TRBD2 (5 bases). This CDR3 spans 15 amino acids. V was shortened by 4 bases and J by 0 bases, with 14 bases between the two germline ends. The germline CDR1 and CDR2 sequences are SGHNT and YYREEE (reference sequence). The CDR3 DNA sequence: TGTGCCAGCAGCCCCGACTATGCGAACTCCTACGAGCAGTACTTC. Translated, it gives CASSPDYANSYEQYF.

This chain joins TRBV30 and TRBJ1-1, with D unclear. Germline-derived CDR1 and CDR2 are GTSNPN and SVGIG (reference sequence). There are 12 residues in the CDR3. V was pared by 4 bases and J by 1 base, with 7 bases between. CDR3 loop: CAWKSQNTEAFF. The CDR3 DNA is TGTGCCTGGAAATCTCAGAACACTGAAGCTTTCTTT.

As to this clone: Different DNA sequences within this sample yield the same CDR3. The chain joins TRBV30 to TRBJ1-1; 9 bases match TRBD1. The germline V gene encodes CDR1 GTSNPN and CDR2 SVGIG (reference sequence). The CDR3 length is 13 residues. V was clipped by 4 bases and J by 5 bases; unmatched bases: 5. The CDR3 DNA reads TGTGCCTGGACGAACAGGGGGCGAACTGAAGCTTTCTTT. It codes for CAWTNRGRTEAFF.

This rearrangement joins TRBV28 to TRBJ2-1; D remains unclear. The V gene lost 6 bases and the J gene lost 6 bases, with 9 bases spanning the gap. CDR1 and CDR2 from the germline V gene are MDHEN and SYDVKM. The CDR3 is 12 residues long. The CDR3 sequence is CASSLGFNEQFF. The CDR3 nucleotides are TGTGCCAGCAGCTTGGGGTTCAATGAGCAGTTCTTC. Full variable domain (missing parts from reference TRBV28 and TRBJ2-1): DVKVTQSSRYLVKRTGEKVFLECVQDMDHENMFWYRQDPGLGLRLIYFSYDVKMKEKGDIPEGYSVSREKKERFSLILESASTNQTSMYLCASSLGFNEQFFGPGTRLTVL.

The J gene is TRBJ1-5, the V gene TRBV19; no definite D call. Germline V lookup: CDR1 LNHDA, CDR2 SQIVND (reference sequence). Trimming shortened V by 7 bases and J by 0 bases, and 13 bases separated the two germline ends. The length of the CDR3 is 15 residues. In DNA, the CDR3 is TGTGCCAGTACTGCAACAGTCAATAGCAATCAGCCCCAGCATTTT. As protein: CASTATVNSNQPQHF.

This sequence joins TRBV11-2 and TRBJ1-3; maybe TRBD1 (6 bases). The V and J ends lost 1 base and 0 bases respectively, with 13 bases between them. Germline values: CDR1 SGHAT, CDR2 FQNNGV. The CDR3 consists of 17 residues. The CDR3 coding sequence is TGTGCCAGCAGCTTAGTCGGACAGATAAACTCTGGAAACACCATATATTTT. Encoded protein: CASSLVGQINSGNTIYF.